A selection of T cell receptor beta chains follows, all from one sample in a study of beta chain features in type 1 diabetes. The repertoire was sequenced with immunoSEQ multiplex PCR; TCRdb's copy has only in-frame clones and lacks some. The profile shows around 500,000 clones, approximately 10% of them singletons. Sequencing input: naive CD4+ T cells from blood. All receptors come from a woman aged 18-29 years in good health. CDR3s include the opening cysteine and the closing phenylalanine or tryptophan. Fields, in order: CDR3 DNA, CDR3 protein, J gene, clone size, V gene, D gene. The D gene is left open where the match is weak. Where a row states a size, it is once, few, many or the class of an expanded clone; other rows omit it.

TGTGCCAGCAGTTTAGCGACTAGCGGGGCGGATACGCAGTATTTT	CASSLATSGADTQYF	TRBJ2-3	NA	TRBV28	TRBD2
TGTGCCAGCAGTGAAGCGAAGACTTGGTATAGCAATCAGCCCCAGCATTTT	CASSEAKTWYSNQPQHF	TRBJ1-5	NA	TRBV2	NA
TGCGCCAGCAGCCAAGTTATTGGGACAGGGATTAATCAGCCCCAGCATTTT	CASSQVIGTGINQPQHF	TRBJ1-5	NA	TRBV4-1	TRBD1
TGTGCCAGCAGCTTTGTGCCTTTCACAGGGGACACCGGGGAGCTGTTTTTT	CASSFVPFTGDTGELFF	TRBJ2-2	few	TRBV7-9	TRBD1
TGTGCCAGCAGCTTGGGGCTAGCGCCCTACGAGCAGTACTTC	CASSLGLAPYEQYF	TRBJ2-7	NA	TRBV5-6	NA
TGCAGCGTTTCCGGTATTGCTGGGGCCAACGTCCTGACTTTC	CSVSGIAGANVLTF	TRBJ2-6	few	TRBV29-1	NA
TGTGCCAGCAGCCCGAAGACAGGGTACCAAGAGACCCAGTACTTC	CASSPKTGYQETQYF	TRBJ2-5	NA	TRBV5-4	TRBD1
TGTGCCAGCAGCCAGAGGACAGGGGGAAACACTGAAGCTTTCTTT	CASSQRTGGNTEAFF	TRBJ1-1	NA	TRBV7-2	TRBD1
TGTGCCATCAGTGAACGAGCGGGAGTGGATAATGAGCAGTTCTTC	CAISERAGVDNEQFF	TRBJ2-1	few	TRBV10-3	TRBD2
TGTGCCATCAGTGCGGGAGTGGGCGCAGATACGCAGTATTTT	CAISAGVGADTQYF	TRBJ2-3	NA	TRBV10-3	NA
TGCGCCAGCAGCTTGGCCCAAGATACGCAGTATTTT	CASSLAQDTQYF	TRBJ2-3	few	TRBV5-1	NA
TGTGCCAGTAGGGGACTAACGGGACTTAATGAGCAGTTCTTC	CASRGLTGLNEQFF	TRBJ2-1	NA	TRBV19	TRBD2
TGTGCCAGCAGTCAACCGGGACAGGGGAGGGCGAACACCGGGGAGCTGTTTTTT	CASSQPGQGRANTGELFF	TRBJ2-2	few	TRBV7-9	TRBD1